These T cell receptor beta chains were read from a single sample in a study of T cell responses to AZD1222 COVID-19 vaccine. Sequenced by immunoSEQ multiplex PCR; TCRdb stores in-frame clones only, minus some. The table shows 80,000 to 95,000 clones, with 80% to 90% occurring only once. Here the sequenced sample was peripheral blood, taken on day 0 of AZD1222 vaccination. These receptors were obtained from an adult in good health. Both conserved end residues are part of each CDR3. The D gene is left open where the match is weak. Part of the rows lack a size; the others show once, few, many or a class for expanded clones.

D gene | J gene | V gene | clone size | CDR3 DNA | CDR3 protein
TRBD2 | TRBJ2-7 | TRBV27 | - | TGTGCCAGCAGTTTAACTAGCGGGGTTACCTACGAGCAGTACTTC | CASSLTSGVTYEQYF
- | TRBJ1-2 | TRBV27 | - | TGTGCCAGCAGATCCATCAGGGGCAACTATGGCTACACCTTC | CASRSIRGNYGYTF
TRBD1 | TRBJ1-1 | TRBV29-1 | - | TGCAGCGGCATTCCGGGACAGGGGAACACTGAAGCTTTCTTT | CSGIPGQGNTEAFF
- | TRBJ2-1 | TRBV21-1 | - | TGTGCCAGCAGCAATAGAGGGCTCGAGGAGCAGTTCTTC | CASSNRGLEEQFF
- | TRBJ1-3 | TRBV4-3 | few | TGCGCCAGCAGCCAAGGGGTAGGATCCACCTCGGGAAACACCATATATTTT | CASSQGVGSTSGNTIYF
TRBD1 | TRBJ1-5 | TRBV19 | - | TGTGCCAGTAGTATCTGGTTCCGGTATAGTGACAGGGACGTTAATCAGCCCCAGCATTTT | CASSIWFRYSDRDVNQPQHF
TRBD1 | TRBJ1-3 | TRBV5-6 | - | TGTGCCAGCAGCCATTCCCGGGACAGGGGTCCCGGAAACACCATATATTTT | CASSHSRDRGPGNTIYF
TRBD1 | TRBJ1-5 | TRBV7-9 | - | TGTGCCAGCGCTCCAGACGACAGGGGGGTCAATCAGCCCCAGCATTTT | CASAPDDRGVNQPQHF
- | TRBJ2-7 | TRBV7-9 | - | TGTGCCAGCAGCGCCTCCGGGACAAGGTACGAGCAGTACTTC | CASSASGTRYEQYF
- | TRBJ2-7 | TRBV3-1/TRBV3-2 | - | TGTGCCAGCAGTCCCCGTTTGGGCGAGCAGTACTTC | CASSPRLGEQYF
- | TRBJ1-1 | TRBV12-3/TRBV12-4 | - | TGTGCCAGCATTAGGGCGGACACTGAAGCTTTCTTT | CASIRADTEAFF
- | TRBJ2-2 | TRBV7-9 | - | TGTGCCAGCAGGGATGTGGGTGCCGGGGAGCTGTTTTTT | CASRDVGAGELFF
- | TRBJ1-1 | TRBV18 | - | TGTGCCAGCTCTCCCGCTGATGACAAGAACACTGAAGCTTTCTTT | CASSPADDKNTEAFF
- | TRBJ2-6 | TRBV21-1 | - | TGTGCCAGCAGCAAATTGAAAACCGGGACTAGTTATGGGGCCAACGTCCTGACTTTC | CASSKLKTGTSYGANVLTF
TRBD1 | TRBJ1-4 | TRBV7-2 | - | TGTGCCAGCAGCTTACAGTGGGGGACAGGGGAAGGAAAACTGTTTTTT | CASSLQWGTGEGKLFF
TRBD2 | TRBJ2-7 | TRBV6-2/TRBV6-3 | - | TGTGCCAGCAGTCGGGGGGGGAGCTCCTACGAGCAGTACTTC | CASSRGGSSYEQYF
- | TRBJ1-4 | TRBV30 | - | TGTGCCTGGAGACGACAGTCAACTAATGAAAAACTGTTTTTT | CAWRRQSTNEKLFF
TRBD1 | TRBJ2-7 | TRBV5-1 | - | TGCGCCAGCAGCTTGGGAGAGGGACAGAGATTCTACGAGCAGTACTTC | CASSLGEGQRFYEQYF
- | TRBJ1-6 | TRBV4-1 | - | TGCGCCAGCAGCCCGGTAGGTCGGGCGAATCTATCACCCCTCCACTTT | CASSPVGRANLSPLHF
- | TRBJ2-1 | TRBV11-1 | - | TGTGCCAGCAGCTTTAACTATGAGCAGTTCTTC | CASSFNYEQFF
TRBD2 | TRBJ2-1 | TRBV7-9 | - | TGTGCCAGCGCGACTAGCGGGGGGCGCGACAATGAGCAGTTCTTC | CASATSGGRDNEQFF
- | TRBJ2-7 | TRBV13 | once | TGTGCCAGCAGCGCCCTACCCGGGGGTGTCACCTACGAGCAGTACTTC | CASSALPGGVTYEQYF
- | TRBJ1-5 | TRBV6-2/TRBV6-3 | - | TGTGCCAGCAGTCCCCTCGGGGTGGGCAATCAGCCCCAGCATTTT | CASSPLGVGNQPQHF
TRBD2 | TRBJ2-2 | TRBV7-3 | - | TGTGCCAGCAGCCCGTGGAGCGGGGGGGTGAACACCGGGGAGCTGTTTTTT | CASSPWSGGVNTGELFF
TRBD1 | TRBJ2-1 | TRBV7-3 | - | TGTGCCAGCAGCCGTGGACAGGGTGCCTACAATGAGCAGTTCTTC | CASSRGQGAYNEQFF
TRBD1 | TRBJ1-1 | TRBV27 | once | TGTGCCAGCAGTTTACTGGGACAGGGGGTCTTAACTGAAGCTTTCTTT | CASSLLGQGVLTEAFF
- | TRBJ1-2 | TRBV7-6 | once | TGTGCCAGCAGAGCGGGGCCAGGAAATGCGGGCTACACCTTC | CASRAGPGNAGYTF
TRBD1 | TRBJ2-7 | TRBV10-1 | - | TGCGCCAGCAGGGTAGACAGGGATGAGCAGTACTTC | CASRVDRDEQYF
- | TRBJ1-2 | TRBV6-5 | - | TGTGCCAGCACCCCCCCGGGGAGAGGCTACACCTTC | CASTPPGRGYTF
- | TRBJ2-5 | TRBV19 | - | TGTGCCAGTAAGGGAGGGGGGAACCAAGAGACCCAGTACTTC | CASKGGGNQETQYF
- | TRBJ1-2 | TRBV28 | - | TGTGCCAGCACCGGACTCACGGGACATAACTATGGCTACACCTTC | CASTGLTGHNYGYTF